These T cell receptor beta chains were read from a single sample in a study of cytomegalovirus exposure and HLA in healthy donors. TCRdb's copy holds only in-frame clones and misses some; the assay was immunoSEQ multiplex PCR. In the table there are fewer than 150,000 clones, approximately 15% of which are singletons. Sequencing used PBMCs. These receptors were collected from a woman between 18 and 29 years old in good health and CMV-seronegative. The CDR3 runs from the conserved cysteine through the conserved F or W. The D gene is left open where the match is weak. Part of the rows lack a size; the others show once, few, many or a class for expanded clones.

- | TRBJ2-3 | 14 | TRBV2 | few | TGTGCCAGCGAAGGGACTGACCCCATTTTGAGGCAGTATTTT | CASEGTDPILRQYF
TRBD1 | TRBJ2-7 | 16 | TRBV7-9 | few | TGTGCCAGCAGCGGGCTGGAAGGGGGCTTCTCCTACGAGCAGTACTTC | CASSGLEGGFSYEQYF
- | TRBJ1-5 | 13 | TRBV27 | few | TGTGCCAGCAGTTTAAATGGGGGCCAGCCCCAGCATTTT | CASSLNGGQPQHF
TRBD2 | TRBJ2-1 | 14 | TRBV5-1 | - | TGCGCCAGCAGCGTCCAGACTAGCGGGGATGAGCAGTTCTTC | CASSVQTSGDEQFF
TRBD2 | TRBJ2-1 | 17 | TRBV7-8 | - | TGTGCCAGCAGCTTTTTTGTCACTAGCGGGGGGGCAAATGAGCAGTTCTTC | CASSFFVTSGGANEQFF
- | TRBJ1-6 | 11 | TRBV30 | few | TGTGCCTGGAGCGATGGTACAACCGTCCACTTT | CAWSDGTTVHF
- | TRBJ1-4 | 12 | TRBV30 | many | TGTGCCTGGAGAAGTGGCCGTGAAAAACTGTTTTTT | CAWRSGREKLFF
TRBD1 | TRBJ1-2 | 14 | TRBV5-1 | - | TGCGCCAGCAGCTTATCCCAGGGGGTGGATGGCTACACCTTC | CASSLSQGVDGYTF
TRBD1 | TRBJ1-1 | 16 | TRBV28 | - | TGTGCCAGCAGTTCACTAACCGGACAGGGAAGTACTGAAGCTTTCTTT | CASSSLTGQGSTEAFF
- | TRBJ1-1 | 12 | TRBV28 | - | TGTGCCAGCAAACAGGGAAGAACTGAAGCTTTCTTT | CASKQGRTEAFF
- | TRBJ1-1 | 12 | TRBV30 | - | TGTGCCTGGATTCAGACAGTCACCAAAGCTTTCTTT | CAWIQTVTKAFF
TRBD1 | TRBJ2-7 | 15 | TRBV27 | - | TGTGCCAGCAGTTCTACTTCGGACAGGTCCCTCGAGCAGTACTTC | CASSSTSDRSLEQYF
- | TRBJ2-1 | 12 | TRBV28 | - | TGTGCCAGCAGGACCGGGGGGCCCGAGCAGTTCTTC | CASRTGGPEQFF
- | TRBJ2-2 | 16 | TRBV9 | - | TGTGCCAGCAGCGTAGAGGCAGGTCATAACACCGGGGAGCTGTTTTTT | CASSVEAGHNTGELFF
- | TRBJ1-6 | 12 | TRBV5-8 | few | TGTGCGGAGGGGACGGCGATCTCACCCCTCCACTTT | CAEGTAISPLHF
TRBD2 | TRBJ2-1 | 15 | TRBV4-3 | - | TGCGCCAGCAGCCAAGACCGGGGGGGCCTTGGTGAGCAGTTCTTC | CASSQDRGGLGEQFF
TRBD2 | TRBJ2-7 | 14 | TRBV6-6 | few | TGTGCCAGCAGTTACAGTAGCGGGAGTTACGAGCAGTACTTC | CASSYSSGSYEQYF
TRBD1 | TRBJ1-2 | 14 | TRBV2 | - | TGTGCCAGCAAGGGACAGGGGGCGGACTATGGCTACACCTTC | CASKGQGADYGYTF
TRBD1 | TRBJ1-1 | 17 | TRBV15 | - | TGTGCCACCAGCAGATTGGGACAGGGGGCTGAAGGTACTGAAGCTTTCTTT | CATSRLGQGAEGTEAFF
- | TRBJ2-7 | 14 | TRBV7-3 | few | TGTGCCAGCAGCCCCAGTTTTCAGTCCGACGAGCAGTACTTC | CASSPSFQSDEQYF
- | TRBJ1-2 | 14 | TRBV11-2 | few | TGTGCCAGTAGCTTATCAGGTCTTCCCTATGGCTACACCTTC | CASSLSGLPYGYTF
- | TRBJ2-7 | 14 | TRBV13 | - | TGTGCCAGCAGCGCCGGCAGGACTCCCTACGAGCAGTACTTC | CASSAGRTPYEQYF
TRBD2 | TRBJ2-2 | 14 | TRBV9 | - | TGTGCCAGCACTATAGCGGGAGACACCGGGGAGCTGTTTTTT | CASTIAGDTGELFF
- | TRBJ2-2 | 15 | TRBV2 | few | TGTGCCAGCAGTGAGGTGACAGGCAATCCCGGGGAGCTGTTTTTT | CASSEVTGNPGELFF
TRBD2 | TRBJ2-1 | 14 | TRBV19 | few | TGTGCCAGTAAACTAGCGGGACGGAACAATGAGCAGTTCTTC | CASKLAGRNNEQFF
TRBD1 | TRBJ1-2 | 15 | TRBV19 | - | TGTGCCAGTAGTCCCCGACAGGGGTTTAACTATGGCTACACCTTC | CASSPRQGFNYGYTF
TRBD1 | TRBJ1-2 | 12 | TRBV6-4 | - | TGTGCCAGAAAGACAGGGAACTATGGCTACACCTTC | CARKTGNYGYTF
- | TRBJ1-3 | 15 | TRBV6-6 | - | TGTGCCAGCAGTATCGACAGGAAATCTGGAAACACCATATATTTT | CASSIDRKSGNTIYF
- | TRBJ1-2 | 16 | TRBV28 | - | TGTGCCAGCAGTTCCTCCCTTCTACTCTCTAACTATGGCTACACCTTC | CASSSSLLLSNYGYTF
- | TRBJ1-5 | 12 | TRBV19 | few | TGTGCCAGTGGCCCCCACGACGGGGCCCAGCATTTT | CASGPHDGAQHF
- | TRBJ1-5 | 18 | TRBV19 | few | TGTGCCAGTAGTATAGATCCCCCGGGGGGGAGGTCGTACCAGCCCCAGCATTTT | CASSIDPPGGRSYQPQHF
TRBD2 | TRBJ2-5 | 14 | TRBV27 | - | TGTGCCAGCAGTCCTGGACTAGCCGTCGAGACCCAGTACTTC | CASSPGLAVETQYF
TRBD1 | TRBJ1-6 | 14 | TRBV6-4 | few | TGTGCCAGCAGTGAGGGACAGGACCATTCACCCCTCCACTTT | CASSEGQDHSPLHF
- | TRBJ1-3 | 13 | TRBV6-6 | - | TGTGCCAGCAGGGGCAGGGGAGGAAACACCATATATTTT | CASRGRGGNTIYF
- | TRBJ1-1 | 14 | TRBV7-9 | few | TGTGCCAGCCCACCTGTAGATTTGAACACTGAAGCTTTCTTT | CASPPVDLNTEAFF
TRBD2 | TRBJ2-1 | 15 | TRBV2 | - | TGTGCCAGCAGTCGGCTAGCGGACCTCTACAATGAGCAGTTCTTC | CASSRLADLYNEQFF
- | TRBJ2-7 | 14 | TRBV27 | - | TGTGCCAGCAGTTTGGGGCAGGGGTCCTACGAGCAGTACTTC | CASSLGQGSYEQYF
TRBD2 | TRBJ2-5 | 16 | TRBV9 | - | TGTGCCAGCAGCGTAGGATTAGCGGGAAGACAAGAGACCCAGTACTTC | CASSVGLAGRQETQYF
- | TRBJ1-1 | 11 | TRBV30 | few | TGTGCCTGGAGTGTACAGGGTGAAGCTTTCTTT | CAWSVQGEAFF
- | TRBJ1-2 | 14 | TRBV30 | - | TGTGCCCGGAGTGGTACCGTCACAGGGCATGGCTACACCTTC | CARSGTVTGHGYTF
TRBD1 | TRBJ1-2 | 16 | TRBV19 | - | TGTGCCAGTAGTCCCTCCGGGACAGGGGGCAGCTATGGCTACACCTTC | CASSPSGTGGSYGYTF
TRBD1 | TRBJ2-2 | 17 | TRBV15 | - | TGTGCCACCAGCAGAATCGATGGGACAGCGAACACCGGGGAGCTGTTTTTT | CATSRIDGTANTGELFF
- | TRBJ2-2 | 14 | TRBV28 | - | TGTGCCAGCAGTTTGCTTGAAGAGGCCGGGGAGCTGTTTTTT | CASSLLEEAGELFF
TRBD2 | TRBJ2-3 | 11 | TRBV29-1 | - | TGCAGCGTTGAAGAGGGGGGGGCGCAGTATTTT | CSVEEGGAQYF
- | TRBJ2-7 | 18 | TRBV29-1 | few | TGCAGCGTTGAAGGTGAACAGGACAATCGGGCCAACTCCTACGAGCAGTACTTC | CSVEGEQDNRANSYEQYF
TRBD2 | TRBJ2-1 | 14 | TRBV5-1 | - | TGCGCCAGCAGCCCTAGCGGGACCCCCAATGAGCAGTTCTTC | CASSPSGTPNEQFF
- | TRBJ1-2 | 14 | TRBV6-6 | - | TGTGCCAGCAGTTACTCGGGGCAGTACTATGGCTACACCTTC | CASSYSGQYYGYTF
TRBD2 | TRBJ2-1 | 17 | TRBV28 | - | TGTGCCAGCAGTTTATGGGGGGGGAGCGGGAAGGGCAATGAGCAGTTCTTC | CASSLWGGSGKGNEQFF
- | TRBJ2-7 | 14 | TRBV28 | few | TGTGCCAGCAGCACCCGGGACAAGTCCTACGAGCAGTACTTC | CASSTRDKSYEQYF
- | TRBJ2-1 | 12 | TRBV2 | many | TGTGCCAGCACTCGGTCCTACAATGAGCAGTTCTTC | CASTRSYNEQFF
- | TRBJ1-5 | 17 | TRBV4-3 | - | TGCGCCAGCAGCCAAGATTGGGGGGATAGTAGCAATCAGCCCCAGCATTTT | CASSQDWGDSSNQPQHF
- | TRBJ1-5 | 15 | TRBV28 | few | TGTGCCAGCAGGACGGGACACTTAAGCAATCAGCCCCAGCATTTT | CASRTGHLSNQPQHF
TRBD2 | TRBJ2-2 | 18 | TRBV29-1 | few | TGCAGCTATACGCCCCTTCAACTAGCGGGAGTGTTTGCCGGGGAGCTGTTTTTT | CSYTPLQLAGVFAGELFF
- | TRBJ2-1 | 15 | TRBV7-2 | - | TGTGCCAGCAGCTTAGGTAGTATGGTGAACAATGAGCAGTTCTTC | CASSLGSMVNNEQFF
TRBD2 | TRBJ2-1 | 15 | TRBV4-2 | few | TGTGCCAGCAGCCAAGAAGCGGGAGGGGGCAATGAGCAGTTCTTC | CASSQEAGGGNEQFF
TRBD1 | TRBJ2-7 | 14 | TRBV10-1 | few | TGCGCCAGCAATACCCCGGGACAGTCCAACGAGCAGTACTTC | CASNTPGQSNEQYF
- | TRBJ1-1 | 15 | TRBV5-6 | few | TGTGCCAGCAGCTTGTATGTGGAGGGGAACACTGAAGCTTTCTTT | CASSLYVEGNTEAFF